These T cell receptor beta chains were read from a single sample in a study of T cells in Graves' hyperthyroidism and ophthalmopathy. TCRdb analysed the multiplex PCR reads with MiXCR anew, one entry per CDR3 protein. This table holds a few hundred thousand distinct CDR3 sequences, more than 45% found once. Sequencing was done on a sample of peripheral blood or thyroid tissue (not recorded which). The receptors were gathered from a woman in her late teens or twenties with Graves' hyperthyroidism. The conserved cysteine and the conserved F or W are not part of the CDR3 here.

J | V | length | CDR3
TRBJ1-5 | TRBV6-1 | 13 | ASELNRGYNQPQH
TRBJ2-6 | TRBV12-3/TRBV12-4 | 16 | ASSLLRSGDSGANVLT
TRBJ1-4 | TRBV6-4 | 16 | ASSDSAGGGATNEKLF
TRBJ1-6 | TRBV20-1 | 12 | SAFFSGMDSPLH
TRBJ1-6 | TRBV12-3/TRBV12-4 | 12 | ASSSPGQNSPLH
TRBJ2-7 | TRBV4-3 | 13 | ASSQEARATTEQY
TRBJ1-1 | TRBV14 | 14 | ASSQGDRGRGTEAF
TRBJ1-5 | TRBV2 | 10 | ANIVSNQPQH
TRBJ1-2 | TRBV20-1 | 10 | RPETGDYGYT
TRBJ2-7 | TRBV7-2 | 16 | ASSLVSSGITDSYEQY
TRBJ2-7 | TRBV20-1 | 12 | SARKGISENEQY
TRBJ2-3 | TRBV25-1 | 12 | ASSGLVSTDTQY
TRBJ2-5 | TRBV20-1 | 14 | SARGTGSTYQETQY